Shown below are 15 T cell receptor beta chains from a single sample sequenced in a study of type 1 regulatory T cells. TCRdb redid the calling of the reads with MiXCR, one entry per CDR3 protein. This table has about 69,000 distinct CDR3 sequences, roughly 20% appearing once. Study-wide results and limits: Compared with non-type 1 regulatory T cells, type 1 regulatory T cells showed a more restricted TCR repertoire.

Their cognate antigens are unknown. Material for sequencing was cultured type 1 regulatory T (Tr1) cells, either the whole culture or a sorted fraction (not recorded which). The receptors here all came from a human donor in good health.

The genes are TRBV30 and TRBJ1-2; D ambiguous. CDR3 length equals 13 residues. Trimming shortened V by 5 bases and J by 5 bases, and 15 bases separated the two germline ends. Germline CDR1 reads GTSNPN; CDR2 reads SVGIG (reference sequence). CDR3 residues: CAWSREGKYGYTF. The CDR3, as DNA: TGTGCCTGGTCACGAGAGGGAAAGTATGGCTACACCTTC.

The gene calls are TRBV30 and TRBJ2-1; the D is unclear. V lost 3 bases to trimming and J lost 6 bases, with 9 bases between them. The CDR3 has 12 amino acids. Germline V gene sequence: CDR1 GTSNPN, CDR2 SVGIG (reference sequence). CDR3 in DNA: TGTGCCTGGAGGCGACTCGGCAATGAGCAGTTCTTC. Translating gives CAWRRLGNEQFF.

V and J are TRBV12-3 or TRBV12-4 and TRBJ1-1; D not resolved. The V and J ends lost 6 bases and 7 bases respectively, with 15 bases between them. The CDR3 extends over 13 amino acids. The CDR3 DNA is TGTGCCAGCAGGATAAGCGGGCGGAATGAAGCTTTCTTT. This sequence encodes CASRISGRNEAFF.

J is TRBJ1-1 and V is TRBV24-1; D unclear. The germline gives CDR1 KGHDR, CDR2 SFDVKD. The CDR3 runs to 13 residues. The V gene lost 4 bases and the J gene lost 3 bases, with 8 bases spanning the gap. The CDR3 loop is CATSENRYTEAFF. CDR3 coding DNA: TGTGCCACCAGTGAGAACAGATACACTGAAGCTTTCTTT.

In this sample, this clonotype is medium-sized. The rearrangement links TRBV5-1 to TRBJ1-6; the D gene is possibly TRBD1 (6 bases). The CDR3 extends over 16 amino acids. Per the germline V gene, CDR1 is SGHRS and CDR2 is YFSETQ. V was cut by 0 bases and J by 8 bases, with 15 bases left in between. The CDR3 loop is CASSLGGGPADSPLHF. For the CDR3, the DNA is TGCGCCAGCAGCTTGGGCGGGGGCCCGGCGGATTCACCCCTCCACTTT.

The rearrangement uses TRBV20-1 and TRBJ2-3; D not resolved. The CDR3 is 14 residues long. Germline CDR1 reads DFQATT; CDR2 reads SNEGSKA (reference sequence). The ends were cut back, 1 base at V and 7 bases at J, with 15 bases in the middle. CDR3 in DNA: TGCAGTGCTAGAGGGGCTCCCCAGGCTAATACGCAGTATTTT. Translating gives CSARGAPQANTQYF.

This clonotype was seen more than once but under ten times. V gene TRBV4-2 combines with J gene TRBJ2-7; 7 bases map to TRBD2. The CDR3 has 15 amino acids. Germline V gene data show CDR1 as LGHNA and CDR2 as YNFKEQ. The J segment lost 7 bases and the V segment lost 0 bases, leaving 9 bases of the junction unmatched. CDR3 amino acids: CASSQEVGGSGEQYF. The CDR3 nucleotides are TGTGCCAGCAGCCAAGAGGTGGGAGGGAGCGGTGAGCAGTACTTC.

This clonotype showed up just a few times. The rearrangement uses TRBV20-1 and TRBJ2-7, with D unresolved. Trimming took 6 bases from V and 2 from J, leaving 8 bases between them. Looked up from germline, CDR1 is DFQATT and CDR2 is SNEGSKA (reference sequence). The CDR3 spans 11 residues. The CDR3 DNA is TGCAGTGCGGGGATCACCTACGAGCAGTACTTC. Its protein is CSAGITYEQYF.

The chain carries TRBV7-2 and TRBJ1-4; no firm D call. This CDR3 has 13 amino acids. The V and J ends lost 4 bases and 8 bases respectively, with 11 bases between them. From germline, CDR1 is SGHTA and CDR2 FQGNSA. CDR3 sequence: CASSYSTREKLFF. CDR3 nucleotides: TGTGCCAGCAGCTATTCCACTCGGGAAAAACTGTTTTTT.

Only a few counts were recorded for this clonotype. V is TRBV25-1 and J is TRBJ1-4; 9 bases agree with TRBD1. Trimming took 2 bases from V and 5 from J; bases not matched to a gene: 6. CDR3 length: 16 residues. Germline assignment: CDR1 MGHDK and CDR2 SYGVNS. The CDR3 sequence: CASSERWGTGNEKLFF. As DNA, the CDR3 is TGTGCCAGCAGTGAAAGGTGGGGGACAGGGAATGAAAAACTGTTTTTT.

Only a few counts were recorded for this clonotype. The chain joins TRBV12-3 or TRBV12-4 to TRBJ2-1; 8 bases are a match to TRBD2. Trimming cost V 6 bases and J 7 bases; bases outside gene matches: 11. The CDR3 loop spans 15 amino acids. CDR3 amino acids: CASSLMSGRGNEQFF. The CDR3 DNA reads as TGTGCCAGCAGCCTAATGAGCGGGAGAGGGAATGAGCAGTTCTTC.

The CDR3 loop is CASSKQETQYF. CDR3 nucleotide sequence: TGTGCCAGCAGCAAACAAGAGACCCAGTACTTC. The rearrangement joins TRBV7-9 to TRBJ2-5; no firm D call. The V end lost 5 bases, the J end lost 2 bases, and 3 bases lay between the germline ends. Per germline, CDR1 SEHNR and CDR2 FQNEAQ (reference sequence). The CDR3 is 11 amino acids.

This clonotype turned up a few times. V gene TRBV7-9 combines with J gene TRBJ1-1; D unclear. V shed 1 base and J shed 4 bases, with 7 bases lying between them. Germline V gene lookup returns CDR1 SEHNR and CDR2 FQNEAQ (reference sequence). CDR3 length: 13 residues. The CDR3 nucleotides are TGTGCCAGCAGCTTAGTAGAGGCCACTGAAGCTTTCTTT. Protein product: CASSLVEATEAFF.

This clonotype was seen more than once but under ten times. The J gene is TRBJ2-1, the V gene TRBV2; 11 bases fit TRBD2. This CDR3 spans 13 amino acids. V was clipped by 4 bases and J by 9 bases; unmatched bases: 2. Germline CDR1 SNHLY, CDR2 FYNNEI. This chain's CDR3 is CASSGGLAVEQFF. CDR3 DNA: TGTGCCAGCAGTGGGGGACTAGCGGTTGAGCAGTTCTTC.

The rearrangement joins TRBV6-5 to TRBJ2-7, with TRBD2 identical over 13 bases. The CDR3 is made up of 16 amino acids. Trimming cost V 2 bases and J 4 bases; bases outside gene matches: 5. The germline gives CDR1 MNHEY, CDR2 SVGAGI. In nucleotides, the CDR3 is TGTGCCAGCAGTTACGCGAAACTAGCGGGAGGGTACGAGCAGTACTTC. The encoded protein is CASSYAKLAGGYEQYF.